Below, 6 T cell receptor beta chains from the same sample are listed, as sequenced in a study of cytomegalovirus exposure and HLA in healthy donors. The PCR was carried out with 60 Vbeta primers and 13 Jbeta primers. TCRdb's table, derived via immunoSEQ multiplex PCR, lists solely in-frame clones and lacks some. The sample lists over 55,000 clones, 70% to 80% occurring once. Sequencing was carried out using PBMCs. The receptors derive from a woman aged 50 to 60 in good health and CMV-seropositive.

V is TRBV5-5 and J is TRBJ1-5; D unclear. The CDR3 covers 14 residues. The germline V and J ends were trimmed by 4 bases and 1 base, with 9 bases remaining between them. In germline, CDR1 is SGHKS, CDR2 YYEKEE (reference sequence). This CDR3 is CASSRGGSNQPQHF. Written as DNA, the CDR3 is TGTGCCAGCAGCCGGGGTGGCAGCAATCAGCCCCAGCATTTT.

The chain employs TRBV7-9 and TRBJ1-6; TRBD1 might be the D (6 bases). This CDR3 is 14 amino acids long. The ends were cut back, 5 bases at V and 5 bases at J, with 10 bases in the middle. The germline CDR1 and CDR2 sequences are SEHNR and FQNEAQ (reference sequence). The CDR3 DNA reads TGTGCCAGCAGCATCAGGGGTGATAATTCACCCCTCCACTTT. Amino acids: CASSIRGDNSPLHF.

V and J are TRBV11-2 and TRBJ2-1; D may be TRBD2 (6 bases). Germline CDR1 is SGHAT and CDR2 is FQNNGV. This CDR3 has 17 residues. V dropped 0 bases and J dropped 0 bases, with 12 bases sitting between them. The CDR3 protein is CASSLDSARDSYNEQFF. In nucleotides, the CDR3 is TGTGCCAGCAGCTTAGATTCAGCGCGGGACTCCTACAATGAGCAGTTCTTC.

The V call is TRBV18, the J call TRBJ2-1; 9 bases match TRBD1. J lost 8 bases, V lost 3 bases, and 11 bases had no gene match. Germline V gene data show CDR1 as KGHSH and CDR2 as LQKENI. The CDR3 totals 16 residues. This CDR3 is CASSPYGTGSGDEQFF. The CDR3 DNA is TGTGCCAGCTCACCTTACGGGACAGGGTCAGGGGATGAGCAGTTCTTC.

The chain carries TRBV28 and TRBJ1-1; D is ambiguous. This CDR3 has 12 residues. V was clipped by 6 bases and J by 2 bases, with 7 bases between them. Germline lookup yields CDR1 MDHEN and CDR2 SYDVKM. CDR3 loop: CASSRGNTEAFF. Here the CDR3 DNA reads TGTGCCAGCAGCCGGGGAAACACTGAAGCTTTCTTT.

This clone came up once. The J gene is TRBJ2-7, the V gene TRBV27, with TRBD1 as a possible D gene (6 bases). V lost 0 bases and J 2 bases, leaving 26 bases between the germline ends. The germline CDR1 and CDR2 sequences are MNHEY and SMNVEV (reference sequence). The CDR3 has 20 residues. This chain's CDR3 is CASSLSGAGWGLVATYEQYF. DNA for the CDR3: TGTGCCAGCAGTTTATCGGGGGCAGGGTGGGGGCTAGTGGCAACCTACGAGCAGTACTTC.